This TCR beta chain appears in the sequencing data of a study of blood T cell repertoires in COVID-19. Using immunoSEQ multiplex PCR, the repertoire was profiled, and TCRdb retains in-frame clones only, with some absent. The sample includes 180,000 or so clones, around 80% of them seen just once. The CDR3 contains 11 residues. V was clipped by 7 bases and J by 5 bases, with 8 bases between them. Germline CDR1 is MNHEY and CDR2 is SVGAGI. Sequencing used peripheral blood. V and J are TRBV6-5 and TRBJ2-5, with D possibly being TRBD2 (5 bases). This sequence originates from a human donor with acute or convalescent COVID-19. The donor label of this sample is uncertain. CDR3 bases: TGTGCCAGCATCCGGGGTGAGACCCAGTACTTC. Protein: CASIRGETQYF.